What follows are 15 T cell receptor beta chains derived from one specimen sequenced in a study of glioma-infiltrating T cells (dated by TCRdb to about 2016). The instrument was an Illumina MiSeq. TCR alpha and beta CDR3 regions were amplified with the iRepertoire nested amplicon-rescue multiplex PCR (arm-PCR) platform from RNA. TCRdb itself trimmed the public reads at Q25 with fastp, ran MiXCR and retained productive beta chains. One record per CDR3 amino acid sequence lists the most common genes and DNA. Here the sample has 400,000 or so distinct CDR3 sequences; 41% occur a single time. 12% of the sample lies in the top ten. Sequenced sample: glioma tissue, nonneoplastic brain tissue, or PBMCs (not recorded which). These receptors all stem from a human donor with low-grade glioma or glioblastoma, undergoing nonglioma brain surgery, or in good health (not recorded which).

Only a few counts were recorded for this clonotype. The chain is built from TRBV2 and TRBJ2-6; D ambiguous. CDR1 is SNHLY, CDR2 FYNNEI, per germline. This CDR3 contains 15 residues. Trimming removed 6 bases at V and 0 bases at J, with 9 bases between. CDR3 sequence: CASSPSTSGANVLTF. DNA for the CDR3: TGTGCCAGCAGCCCGAGTACCTCTGGGGCCAACGTCCTGACTTTC.

This clonotype was seen ten or more times. V usage is TRBV7-2 and J usage is TRBJ1-1; D remains unclear. Trimming pared 0 bases from V and 5 bases from J, leaving 7 bases between. The CDR3 runs to 13 residues. Per germline, CDR1 SGHTA and CDR2 FQGNSA. CDR3 nucleotides: TGTGCCAGCAGCTTAGCTGGTTGGACTGAAGCTTTCTTT. This gives the protein CASSLAGWTEAFF.

V is TRBV5-1 and J is TRBJ2-3, with D unresolved. The CDR3 contains 13 residues. The germline gives CDR1 SGHRS, CDR2 YFSETQ. V was clipped by 3 bases and J by 3 bases, with 8 bases between them. CDR3 sequence (DNA): TGCGCCAGCAGCTCGGAACCTACAGATACGCAGTATTTT. This translates into CASSSEPTDTQYF.

This clonotype was detected ten times or more. V and J are TRBV27 and TRBJ1-1, with 8 bases identical to TRBD1. Germline lookup yields CDR1 MNHEY and CDR2 SMNVEV (reference sequence). The CDR3 length is 14 residues. V lost 3 bases to trimming and J lost 1 base; unmatched junction nucleotides: 1. CDR3 loop: CASSFRGQNTEAFF. In DNA, the CDR3 is TGTGCCAGCAGTTTCAGGGGGCAGAACACTGAAGCTTTCTTT.

The V gene is TRBV20-1, the J gene TRBJ2-3; 11 nucleotides agree with TRBD2. The CDR3 loop spans 16 amino acids. From germline, CDR1 is DFQATT and CDR2 SNEGSKA (reference sequence). With 3 bases clipped from V and 5 bases from J, the junction kept 10 bases outside the gene matches. This CDR3 reads CSASSLLAGVEDTQYF. The CDR3 bases are TGCAGTGCTAGTAGCCTACTAGCGGGGGTGGAAGATACGCAGTATTTT.

A note on this clonotype: It may be a read error: a sequence one base away is much more abundant. This chain connects TRBV5-4 to TRBJ2-1, with a possible D match to TRBD1 (6 bases). This CDR3 has 15 amino acids. Trimming removed 5 bases from V and 7 bases from J, with 19 bases in between. The germline CDR1 and CDR2 sequences are SGHNT and YYREEE (reference sequence). CDR3 region: CASSRDRTVGNEQFF. The CDR3 bases are TGTGCCAGCAGTCGAGATCGGACAGTCGGAAATGAGCAGTTCTTC.

This chain links TRBV5-6 with TRBJ2-5; the match to TRBD1 covers 7 bases. This CDR3 comprises 15 residues. After removal of 0 bases from V and 3 bases from J, the junction contained 5 bases not matched to a gene. Looked up from germline, CDR1 is SGHDT and CDR2 is YYEEEE. The CDR3 DNA sequence: TGTGCCAGCAGCTTGGTAACAGGGGCCAAAGAGACCCAGTACTTC. This encodes CASSLVTGAKETQYF.

This clonotype was seen only a few times. V usage is TRBV2 and J usage is TRBJ2-1, with 7 bases fitting TRBD1. Trimming cost V 5 bases and J 8 bases; bases outside gene matches: 9. Per germline, CDR1 SNHLY and CDR2 FYNNEI. CDR3 length: 14 residues. In DNA, the CDR3 is TGTGCCAGCAGTCTGGTTCAGGGGGTAGATGAGCAGTTCTTC. Translating it yields CASSLVQGVDEQFF. Full variable domain (remainder filled in from reference TRBV2 and TRBJ2-1): EPEVTQTPSHQVTQMGQEVILRCVPISNHLYFYWYRQILGQKVEFLVSFYNNEISEKSEIFDDQFSVERPDGSNFTLKIRSTKLEDSAMYFCASSLVQGVDEQFFGPGTRLTVL.

This clonotype has a count of ten or more. The V and J genes are TRBV20-1 and TRBJ2-1, with TRBD2 matching 15 bases. CDR1 and CDR2 from the germline V gene are DFQATT and SNEGSKA (reference sequence). After removal of 5 bases from V and 8 bases from J, the junction contained 13 bases not matched to a gene. This CDR3 region has 17 residues. The CDR3 loop is CSAWTSGRAHEFHEQFF. CDR3 coding DNA: TGCAGTGCTTGGACTAGCGGGAGGGCCCATGAGTTCCATGAGCAGTTCTTC.

The chain has TRBV29-1 and TRBJ1-1, with 7 nucleotides matching TRBD1. The V segment lost 7 bases and the J segment 6 bases; nucleotides outside the gene matches: 11. Germline CDR1 and CDR2: SQVTM and ANQGSEA. There are 13 residues in the CDR3. CDR3 DNA sequence: TGCAGCGCCTCAGGGGGGGGTTGTGCTGAAGCTTTCTTT. Its protein is CSASGGGCAEAFF.

This clonotype was observed many times. The chain links TRBV4-3 to TRBJ2-3, with 7 bases identical to TRBD2. The CDR3 is made up of 16 amino acids. The V gene's germline CDR1 is LGHNA and CDR2 YSLEER. Germline trimming cut 5 bases from V and 1 base from J; bases unmatched to any gene: 9. This chain's CDR3 is CASSFLSGMGTDTQYF. CDR3 sequence (DNA): TGCGCCAGCAGCTTCCTAAGCGGGATGGGCACAGATACGCAGTATTTT.

With regard to this clonotype: This could be a read error, since a much larger clone is one nucleotide away. CDR3 in DNA: TGTGCCAGCAACCGTCCCCCGAAAGGCAATGAGCAGTTCTTC. Translating gives CASNRPPKGNEQFF. The chain is built from TRBV6-2 or TRBV6-3 and TRBJ2-1, with D unresolved. Germline V gene sequence: CDR1 MNHEY, CDR2 SVGEGT. Trimming removed 7 bases from V and 6 bases from J, with 16 bases in between. The CDR3 extends over 14 amino acids.

This clonotype has ten or more counts. The chain is built from TRBV28 and TRBJ1-2; D is uncertain. CDR3 length equals 13 residues. The germline gives CDR1 MDHEN, CDR2 SYDVKM. Deletions cut 3 bases from V and 5 bases from J, with 10 bases between. CDR3 coding DNA: TGTGCCAGCAGTTTGCGGAGACGGTATGGCTACACCTTC. This codes for CASSLRRRYGYTF.

This chain links TRBV20-1 with TRBJ2-3; no clear D. The CDR3 totals 11 residues. Germline V gives CDR1 DFQATT, CDR2 SNEGSKA (reference sequence). Trimming shortened V by 0 bases and J by 6 bases, and 4 bases separated the two germline ends. CDR3 in amino acids: CSARDTDTQYF. The CDR3 DNA reads TGCAGTGCTAGAGATACCGATACGCAGTATTTT.

This clonotype was counted a single time. This chain links TRBV20-1 with TRBJ2-3; 11 bases match TRBD1. This CDR3 has 14 residues. CDR1 is DFQATT, CDR2 SNEGSKA, per germline (reference sequence). The CDR3 sequence: CIALGTGGSDTQYF. The CDR3 nucleotides read TGCATTGCACTTGGGACAGGGGGTTCAGATACGCAGTATTTT.